The text below deals with one T cell receptor (beta chain). The data were produced by immunoSEQ multiplex PCR, yet TCRdb's version contains in-frame clones alone and is incomplete. The table records 150,000 to 200,000 clones, roughly nine tenths of them present only once. The length of the CDR3 is 15 residues. Germline CDR1 MGHRA, CDR2 YSYEKL. Deletions cut 0 bases from V and 4 bases from J, with 11 bases between. The data are from a study of blood T cell repertoires in COVID-19. The receptor's source is a man aged 55-75 years with active or convalescent COVID-19. The sample consisted of peripheral blood. This chain connects TRBV4-1 to TRBJ2-3; no definite D call. CDR3 coding DNA: TGCGCCAGCAGCCAAGATCGGGTGACCGCAGATACGCAGTATTTT. Translation: CASSQDRVTADTQYF.